This T cell receptor (beta chain) comes out of a study of control samples from healthy donors and cancer patients. Generated by immunoSEQ multiplex PCR, the TCRdb table keeps only in-frame clones and is missing some. The sample consists of around 70,000 clones, approximately 91% of them appearing once. CDR3 length: 17 residues. The trim removed 3 bases at V and 0 bases at J, leaving 10 bases unmatched. The V gene's germline CDR1 is LNHDA and CDR2 SQIVND (reference sequence). The sample consisted of PBMCs. This chain connects TRBV19 to TRBJ1-1, with 7 bases fitting TRBD1. This clonotype was obtained from a woman between 50 and 59 years old with colorectal cancer. CDR3 region: CASSILPGQSMNTEAFF. For the CDR3, the DNA is TGTGCCAGTAGTATCCTACCGGGACAGAGTATGAACACTGAAGCTTTCTTT. Supplemented by reference TRBV19 and TRBJ1-1, the full variable domain reads DGGITQSPKYLFRKEGQNVTLSCEQNLNHDAMYWYRQDPGQGLRLIYYSQIVNDFQKGDIAEGYSVSREKKESFPLTVTSAQKNPTAFYLCASSILPGQSMNTEAFFGQGTRLTVV.